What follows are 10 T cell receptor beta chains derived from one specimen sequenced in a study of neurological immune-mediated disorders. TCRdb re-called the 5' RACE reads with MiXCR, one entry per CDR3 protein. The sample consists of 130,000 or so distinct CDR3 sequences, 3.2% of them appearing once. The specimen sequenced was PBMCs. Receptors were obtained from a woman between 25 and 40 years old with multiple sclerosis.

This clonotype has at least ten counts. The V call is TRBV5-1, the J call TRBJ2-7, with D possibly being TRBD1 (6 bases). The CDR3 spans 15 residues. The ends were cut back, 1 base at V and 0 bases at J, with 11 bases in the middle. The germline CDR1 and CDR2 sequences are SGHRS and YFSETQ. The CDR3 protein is CASSLRPGDSYEQYF. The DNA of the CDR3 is TGCGCCAGCAGCTTGCGGCCAGGGGACTCCTACGAGCAGTACTTC.

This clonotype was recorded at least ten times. Written as DNA, the CDR3 is TGTGCCAGCAGCTTCGACAGCCCCACAGAAGCTTTCTTT. This encodes CASSFDSPTEAFF. V and J are TRBV7-9 and TRBJ1-1; maybe TRBD1 (5 bases). The CDR3 is 13 residues long. Per the germline V gene, CDR1 is SEHNR and CDR2 is FQNEAQ (reference sequence). Trimming removed 3 bases at V and 8 bases at J, with 13 bases between. Based on the CDR3 plus reference TRBV7-9 and TRBJ1-1, the full variable domain is DTGVSQNPRHKITKRGQNVTFRCDPISEHNRLYWYRQTLGQGPEFLTYFQNEAQLEKSRLLSDRFSAERPKGSFSTLEIQRTEQGDSAMYLCASSFDSPTEAFFGQGTRLTVV.

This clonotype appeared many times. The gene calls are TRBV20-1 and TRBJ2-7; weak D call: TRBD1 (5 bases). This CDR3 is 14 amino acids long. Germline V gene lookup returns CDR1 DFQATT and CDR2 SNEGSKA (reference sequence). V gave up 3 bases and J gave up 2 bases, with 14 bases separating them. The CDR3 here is CSASEAARAYEQYF. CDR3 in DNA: TGCAGTGCTAGTGAAGCAGCCAGGGCCTACGAGCAGTACTTC.

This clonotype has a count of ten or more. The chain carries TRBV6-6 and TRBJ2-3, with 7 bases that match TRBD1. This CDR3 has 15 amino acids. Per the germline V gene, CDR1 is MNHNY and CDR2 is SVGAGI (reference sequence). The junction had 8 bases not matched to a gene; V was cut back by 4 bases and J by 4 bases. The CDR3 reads CASSSRGRVADTQYF. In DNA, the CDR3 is TGTGCCAGCAGTTCTAGGGGGCGCGTCGCAGATACGCAGTATTTT.

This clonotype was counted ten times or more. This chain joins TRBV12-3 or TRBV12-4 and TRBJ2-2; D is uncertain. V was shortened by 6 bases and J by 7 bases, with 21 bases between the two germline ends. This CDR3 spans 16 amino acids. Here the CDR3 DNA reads TGTGCCAGCAGAATTCGACACTACGATACCGGCGGGGAGCTGTTTTTT. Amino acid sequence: CASRIRHYDTGGELFF.

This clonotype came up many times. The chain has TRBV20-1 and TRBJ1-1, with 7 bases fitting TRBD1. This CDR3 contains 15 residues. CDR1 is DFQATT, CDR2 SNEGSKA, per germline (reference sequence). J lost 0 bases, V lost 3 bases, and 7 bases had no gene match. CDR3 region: CSASRDRSLNTEAFF. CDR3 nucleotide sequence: TGCAGTGCTAGTCGGGACAGATCTTTGAACACTGAAGCTTTCTTT.

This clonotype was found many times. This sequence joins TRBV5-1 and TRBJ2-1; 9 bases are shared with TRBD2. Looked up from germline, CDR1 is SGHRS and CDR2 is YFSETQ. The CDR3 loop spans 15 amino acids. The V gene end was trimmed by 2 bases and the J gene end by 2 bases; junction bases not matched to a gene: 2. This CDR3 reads CASSFGGGAYNEQFF. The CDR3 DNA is TGCGCCAGCAGCTTCGGCGGGGGGGCCTACAATGAGCAGTTCTTC.

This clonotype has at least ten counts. The DNA of the CDR3 is TGCAGTGCTAGAGGTCGGCCGGGTTCAGTGGGTACGCAGTATTTT. Amino acids: CSARGRPGSVGTQYF. V usage is TRBV20-1 and J usage is TRBJ2-3; no clear D. Between the trimmed V and J ends, which lost 1 base and 8 bases, there was a span of 19 bases. CDR3 length equals 15 residues. Germline assignment: CDR1 DFQATT and CDR2 SNEGSKA (reference sequence).

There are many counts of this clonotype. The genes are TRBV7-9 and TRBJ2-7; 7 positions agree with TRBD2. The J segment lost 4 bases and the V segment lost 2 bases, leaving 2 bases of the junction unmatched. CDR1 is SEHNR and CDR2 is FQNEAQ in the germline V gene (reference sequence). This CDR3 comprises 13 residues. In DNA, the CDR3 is TGTGCCAGCAGCTTACGGGGGGAATACGAGCAGTACTTC. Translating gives CASSLRGEYEQYF.

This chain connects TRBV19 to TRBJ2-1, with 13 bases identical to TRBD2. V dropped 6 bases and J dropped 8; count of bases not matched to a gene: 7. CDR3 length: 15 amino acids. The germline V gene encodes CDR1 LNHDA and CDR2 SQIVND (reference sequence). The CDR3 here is CASSRTSGSRHEQFF. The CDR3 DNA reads TGTGCCAGTAGCAGGACTAGCGGGAGCCGCCATGAGCAGTTCTTC.